This TCR beta chain appears in the sequencing data of a study of CD8+ T cells in alopecia areata. Whole-study context: Graft recipients were roughly 6-11-week-old female C3H/HeJ mice, and donor skin originated from roughly 6-12-month-old C3H/HeJ mice with spontaneous alopecia. Study-level findings and limits: In lesional scalp, particularly from alopecia totalis/universalis, clonality was higher than in normal scalp.

RNA was isolated and reverse transcribed to cDNA, the sequencing template. The assay was immunoSEQ multiplex PCR, and TCRdb's table has in-frame clones only and misses some. Recorded here are about 300,000 clones, none singletons. The CDR3 is 12 amino acids. Germline V gene lookup returns CDR1 NNHDY and CDR2 SYVADS. The V gene lost 1 base and the J gene lost 3 bases, with 5 bases spanning the gap. The pooled cutaneous lymph node cells were sorted using several markers (CD4, CD8alpha, NKG2D, NKG2ACE and others). This clone showed up just a few times. Its specificity is not known. Mouse names are used for the genes. The DNA ends 4 residues before the CDR3 does, and the rest of the CDR3 is filled in from the germline J gene. Other nucleotide sequences from this sample produce the same CDR3.

This sequence originates from a C3H/HeJ mouse with alopecia areata. Mice of this strain are of MHC haplotype H2-k. The gene calls are TRBV13-3 and TRBJ2-7; D is undetermined. Specimen: CD4+ T cells sorted from a lymph node. The CDR3 is CASSDSSYEQYF. CDR3 DNA, as far as it was read: TGTGCCAGCAGTGATTCCAGCTAT.